Shown below are 5 T cell receptor beta chains from a single sample sequenced in a study of cytomegalovirus exposure and HLA in healthy donors. PCR involved 60 Vbeta and 13 Jbeta primers. Libraries were prepared by immunoSEQ multiplex PCR; TCRdb keeps only in-frame clonotypes and omits some of them. The sample yields about 140,000 clones, about three quarters seen once. Sequencing used PBMCs. All receptors derive from a man between 18 and 35 years old in good health and CMV-seronegative.

As regards this clone: A junction boundary mismatches the germline segment, possibly from a read error. The chain recombines TRBV29-1 with TRBJ1-1; weak D call: TRBD1 (5 bases). This CDR3 spans 13 amino acids. Germline assignment: CDR1 SQVTM and CDR2 ANQGSEA. The CDR3 spells CSIERGSGVEAFF. The CDR3 bases are TGCAGCATTGAACGGGGGTCGGGGGTTGAAGCTTTCTTT.

A note on this clone: The sample carries other DNA sequences with the same CDR3. V gene TRBV2 combines with J gene TRBJ1-6, with a possible D match to TRBD1 (6 bases). The V gene lost 4 bases and the J gene lost 0 bases, with 7 bases spanning the gap. Germline V gives CDR1 SNHLY, CDR2 FYNNEI. The length of the CDR3 is 15 residues. The CDR3 coding sequence is TGTGCCAGCAGTGTGGACAGCTCCTATAATTCACCCCTCCACTTT. Amino acid sequence: CASSVDSSYNSPLHF.

The chain joins TRBV25-1 to TRBJ1-4; 9 bases line up with TRBD1. V shed 4 bases and J 4 bases; nucleotides not matched to a gene: 4. The CDR3 extends over 15 amino acids. Germline V CDR1 and CDR2: MGHDK, SYGVNS. The chain's CDR3 is CASSGDRGVNEKLFF. The CDR3 DNA sequence: TGTGCCAGCAGTGGTGACAGGGGGGTTAATGAAAAACTGTTTTTT.

The V call is TRBV19, the J call TRBJ2-5; 7 positions agree with TRBD1. The V and J ends lost 3 bases and 7 bases, in that order; junction bases with no gene match: 5. The germline V gene encodes CDR1 LNHDA and CDR2 SQIVND (reference sequence). This CDR3 is built from 13 residues. The CDR3 DNA is TGTGCCAGTAGTATTTCTCAGGGGGTGACCCAGTACTTC. This gives the protein CASSISQGVTQYF.

This rearrangement joins TRBV6-6 to TRBJ1-5, with a tentative D call TRBD1 (6 bases). Germline CDR1 reads MNHNY; CDR2 reads SVGAGI (reference sequence). The CDR3 spans 16 residues. Trimming took off 6 bases at V and 9 bases at J, with 24 bases between the two ends. The CDR3 protein is CASSSIGQPEEGPQHF. The CDR3 nucleotides are TGTGCCAGCAGCTCCATTGGACAGCCTGAGGAAGGGCCCCAGCATTTT.